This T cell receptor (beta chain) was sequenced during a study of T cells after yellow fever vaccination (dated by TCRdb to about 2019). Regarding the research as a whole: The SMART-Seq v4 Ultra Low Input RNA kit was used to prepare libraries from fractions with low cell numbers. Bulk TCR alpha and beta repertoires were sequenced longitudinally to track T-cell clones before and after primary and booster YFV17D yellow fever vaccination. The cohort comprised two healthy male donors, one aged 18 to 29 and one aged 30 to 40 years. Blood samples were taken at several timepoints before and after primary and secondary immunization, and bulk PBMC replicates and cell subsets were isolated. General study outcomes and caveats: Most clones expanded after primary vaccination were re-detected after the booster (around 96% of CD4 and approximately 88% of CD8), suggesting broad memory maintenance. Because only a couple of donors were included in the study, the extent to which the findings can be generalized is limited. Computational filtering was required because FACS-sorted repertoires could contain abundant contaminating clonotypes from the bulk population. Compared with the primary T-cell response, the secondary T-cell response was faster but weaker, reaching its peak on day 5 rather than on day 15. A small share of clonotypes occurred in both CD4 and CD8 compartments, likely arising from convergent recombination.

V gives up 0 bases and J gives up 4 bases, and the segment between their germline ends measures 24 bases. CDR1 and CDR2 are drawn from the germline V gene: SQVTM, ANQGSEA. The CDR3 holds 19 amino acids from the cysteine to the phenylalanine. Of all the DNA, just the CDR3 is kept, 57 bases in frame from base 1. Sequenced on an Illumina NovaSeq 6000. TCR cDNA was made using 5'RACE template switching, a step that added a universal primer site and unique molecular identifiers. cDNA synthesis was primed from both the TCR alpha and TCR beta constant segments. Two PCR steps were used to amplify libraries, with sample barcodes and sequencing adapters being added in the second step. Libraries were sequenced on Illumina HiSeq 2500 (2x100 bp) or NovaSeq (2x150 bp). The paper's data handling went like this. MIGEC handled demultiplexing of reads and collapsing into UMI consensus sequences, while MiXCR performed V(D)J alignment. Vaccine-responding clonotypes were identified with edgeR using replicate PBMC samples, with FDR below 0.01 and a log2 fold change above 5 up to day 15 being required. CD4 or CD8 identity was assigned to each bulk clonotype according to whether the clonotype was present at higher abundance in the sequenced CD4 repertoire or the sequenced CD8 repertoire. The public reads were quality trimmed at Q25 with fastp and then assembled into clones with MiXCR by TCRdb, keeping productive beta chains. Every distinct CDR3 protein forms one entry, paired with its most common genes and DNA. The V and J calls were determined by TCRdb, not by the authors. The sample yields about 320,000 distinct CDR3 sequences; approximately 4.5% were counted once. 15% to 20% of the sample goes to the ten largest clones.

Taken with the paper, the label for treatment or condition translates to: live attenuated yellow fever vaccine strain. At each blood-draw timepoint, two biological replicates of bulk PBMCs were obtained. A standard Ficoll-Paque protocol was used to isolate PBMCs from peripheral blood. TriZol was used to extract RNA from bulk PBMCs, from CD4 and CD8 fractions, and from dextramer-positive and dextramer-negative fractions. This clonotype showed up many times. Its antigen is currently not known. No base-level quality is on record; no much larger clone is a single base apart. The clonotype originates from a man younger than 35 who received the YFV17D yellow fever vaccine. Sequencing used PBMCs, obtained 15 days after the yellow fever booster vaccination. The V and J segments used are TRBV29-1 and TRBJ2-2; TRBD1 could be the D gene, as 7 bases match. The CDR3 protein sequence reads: CSVEDPFNGGTVSTGELFF. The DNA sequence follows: TGCAGCGTTGAAGATCCATTTAACGGAGGGACAGTAAGCACCGGGGAGCTGTTTTTT.